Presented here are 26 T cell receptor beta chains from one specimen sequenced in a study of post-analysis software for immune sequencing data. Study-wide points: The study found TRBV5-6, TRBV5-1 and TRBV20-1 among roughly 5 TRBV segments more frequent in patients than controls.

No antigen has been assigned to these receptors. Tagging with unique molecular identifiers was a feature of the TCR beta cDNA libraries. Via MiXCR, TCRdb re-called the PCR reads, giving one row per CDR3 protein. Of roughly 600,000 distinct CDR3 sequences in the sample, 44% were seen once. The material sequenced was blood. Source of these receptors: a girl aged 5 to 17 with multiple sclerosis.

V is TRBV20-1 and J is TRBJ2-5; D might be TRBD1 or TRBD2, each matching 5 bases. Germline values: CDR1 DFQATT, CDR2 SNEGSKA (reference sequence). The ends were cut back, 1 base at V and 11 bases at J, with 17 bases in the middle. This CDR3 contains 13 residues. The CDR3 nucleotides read TGCAGTGCTAGAGGGAGTAGGGGCCGCGGGCAGTACTTC. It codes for CSARGSRGRGQYF.

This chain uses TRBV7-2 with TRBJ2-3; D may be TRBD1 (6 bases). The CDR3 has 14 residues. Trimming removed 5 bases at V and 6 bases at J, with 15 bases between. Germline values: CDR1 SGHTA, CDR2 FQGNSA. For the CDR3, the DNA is TGTGCCAGCAGCCCCAACAGGGATGCTGATACGCAGTATTTT. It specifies CASSPNRDADTQYF.

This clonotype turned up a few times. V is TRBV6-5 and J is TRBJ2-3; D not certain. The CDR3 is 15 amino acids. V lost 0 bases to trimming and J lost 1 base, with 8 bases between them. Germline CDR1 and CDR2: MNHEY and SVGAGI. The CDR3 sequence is CASSYSSLRTDTQYF. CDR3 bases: TGTGCCAGCAGTTACTCCAGTCTACGCACAGATACGCAGTATTTT.

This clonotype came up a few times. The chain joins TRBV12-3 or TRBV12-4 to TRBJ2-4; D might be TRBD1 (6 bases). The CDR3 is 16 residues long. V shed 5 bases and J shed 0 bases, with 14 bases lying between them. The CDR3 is CASSPPGALAKNIQYF. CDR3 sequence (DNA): TGTGCCAGCAGTCCTCCAGGGGCCCTAGCCAAAAACATTCAGTACTTC.

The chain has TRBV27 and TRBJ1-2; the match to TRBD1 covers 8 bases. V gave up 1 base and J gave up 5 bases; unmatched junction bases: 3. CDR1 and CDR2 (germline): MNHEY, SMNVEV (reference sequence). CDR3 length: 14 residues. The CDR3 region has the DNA TGTGCCAGCAGTTTATTCGGGACAGGATATGGCTACACCTTC. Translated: CASSLFGTGYGYTF.

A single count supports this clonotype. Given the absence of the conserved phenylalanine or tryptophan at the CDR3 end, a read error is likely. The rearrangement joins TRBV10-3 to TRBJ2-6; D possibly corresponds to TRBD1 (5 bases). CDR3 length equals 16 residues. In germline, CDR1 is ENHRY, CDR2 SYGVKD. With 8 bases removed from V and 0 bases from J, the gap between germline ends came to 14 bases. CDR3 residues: CAIATGSGSGANVLTC. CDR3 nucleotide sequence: TGTGCCATCGCCACAGGCTCGGGCTCTGGGGCCAACGTCCTGACTTGC.

CDR3: CASSLVILNSGSNEQYF. The CDR3 nucleotides are TGTGCCAGCAGCTTAGTTATCCTTAACAGCGGGAGTAATGAGCAGTACTTC. The chain employs TRBV7-9 and TRBJ2-5, with TRBD2 identical over 8 bases. The V and J ends lost 1 base and 11 bases, in that order; junction bases with no gene match: 18. Germline CDR1 is SEHNR and CDR2 is FQNEAQ (reference sequence). This CDR3 comprises 17 residues.

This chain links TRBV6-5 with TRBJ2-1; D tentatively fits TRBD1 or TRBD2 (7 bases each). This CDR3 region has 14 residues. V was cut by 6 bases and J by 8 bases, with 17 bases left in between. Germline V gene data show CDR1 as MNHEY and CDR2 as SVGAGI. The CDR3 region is CASSPRQGGYEQFF. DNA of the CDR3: TGTGCCAGCAGCCCGCGACAGGGAGGGTATGAGCAGTTCTTC.

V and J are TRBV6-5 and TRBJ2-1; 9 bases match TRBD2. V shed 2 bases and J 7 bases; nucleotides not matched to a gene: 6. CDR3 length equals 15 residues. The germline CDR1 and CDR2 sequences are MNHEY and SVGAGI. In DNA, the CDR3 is TGTGCCAGCAGTTACCGTGTAGCGGGAGCAAATGAGCAGTTCTTC. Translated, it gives CASSYRVAGANEQFF.

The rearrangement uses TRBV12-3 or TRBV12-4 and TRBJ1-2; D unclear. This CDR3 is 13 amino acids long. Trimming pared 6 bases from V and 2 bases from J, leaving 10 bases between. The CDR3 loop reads CASRRTANYGYTF. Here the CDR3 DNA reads TGTGCCAGCAGGCGGACGGCAAACTATGGCTACACCTTC.

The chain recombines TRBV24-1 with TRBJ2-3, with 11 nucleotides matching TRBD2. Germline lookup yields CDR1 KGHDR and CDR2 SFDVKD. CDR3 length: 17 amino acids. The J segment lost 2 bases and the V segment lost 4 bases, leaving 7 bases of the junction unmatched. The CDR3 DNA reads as TGTGCCACCAGTGACCAAACGACTAGCGGGGCCACAGATACGCAGTATTTT. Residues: CATSDQTTSGATDTQYF.

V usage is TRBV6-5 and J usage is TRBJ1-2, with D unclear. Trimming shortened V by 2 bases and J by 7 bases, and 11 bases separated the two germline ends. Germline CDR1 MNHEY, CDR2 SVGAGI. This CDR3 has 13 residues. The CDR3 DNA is TGTGCCAGCAGTTACAGGATGTTTGGTGGCTACACCTTC. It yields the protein CASSYRMFGGYTF.

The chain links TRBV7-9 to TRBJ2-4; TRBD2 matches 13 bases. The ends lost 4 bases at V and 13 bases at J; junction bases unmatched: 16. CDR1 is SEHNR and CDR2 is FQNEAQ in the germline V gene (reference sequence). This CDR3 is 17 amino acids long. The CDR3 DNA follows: TGTGCCAGCAGCTCCACGCGGGGACTAGCGGGGTTCGGGGAGCAGTACTTC. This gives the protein CASSSTRGLAGFGEQYF.

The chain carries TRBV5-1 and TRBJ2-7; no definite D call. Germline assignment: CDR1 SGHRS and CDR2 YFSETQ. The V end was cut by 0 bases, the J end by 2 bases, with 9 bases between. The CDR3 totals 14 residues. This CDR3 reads CASSLDESPYEQYF. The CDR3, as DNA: TGCGCCAGCAGCTTGGACGAGTCCCCCTACGAGCAGTACTTC.

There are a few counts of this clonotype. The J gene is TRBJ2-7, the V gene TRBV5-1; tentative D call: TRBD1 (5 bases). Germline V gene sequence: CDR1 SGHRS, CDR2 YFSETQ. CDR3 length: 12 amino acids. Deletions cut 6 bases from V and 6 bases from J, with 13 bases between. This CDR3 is CASKARAGEQYF. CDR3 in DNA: TGCGCCAGCAAAGCCAGGGCAGGCGAGCAGTACTTC.

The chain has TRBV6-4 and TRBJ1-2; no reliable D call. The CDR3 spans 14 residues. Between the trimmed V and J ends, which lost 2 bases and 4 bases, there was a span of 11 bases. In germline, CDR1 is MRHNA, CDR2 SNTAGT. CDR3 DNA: TGTGCCAGCAGTGACGGCTCCCCGGGCTATGGCTACACCTTC. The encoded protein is CASSDGSPGYGYTF.

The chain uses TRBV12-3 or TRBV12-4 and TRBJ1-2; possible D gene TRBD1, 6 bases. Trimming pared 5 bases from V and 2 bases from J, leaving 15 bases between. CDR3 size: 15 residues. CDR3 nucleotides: TGTGCCAGCAGTACGTACAGGGTACCAAACTATGGCTACACCTTC. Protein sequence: CASSTYRVPNYGYTF.

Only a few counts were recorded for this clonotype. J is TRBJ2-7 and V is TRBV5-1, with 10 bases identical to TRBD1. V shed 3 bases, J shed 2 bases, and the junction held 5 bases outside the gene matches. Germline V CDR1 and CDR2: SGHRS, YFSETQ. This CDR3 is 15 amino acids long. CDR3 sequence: CASSWDGTGAYEQYF. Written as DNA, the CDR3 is TGCGCCAGCAGCTGGGATGGGACAGGGGCCTACGAGCAGTACTTC. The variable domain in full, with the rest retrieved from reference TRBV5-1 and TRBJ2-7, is KAGVTQTPRYLIKTRGQQVTLSCSPISGHRSVSWYQQTPGQGLQFLFEYFSETQRNKGNFPGRFSGRQFSNSRSEMNVSTLELGDSALYLCASSWDGTGAYEQYFGPGTRLTVT.

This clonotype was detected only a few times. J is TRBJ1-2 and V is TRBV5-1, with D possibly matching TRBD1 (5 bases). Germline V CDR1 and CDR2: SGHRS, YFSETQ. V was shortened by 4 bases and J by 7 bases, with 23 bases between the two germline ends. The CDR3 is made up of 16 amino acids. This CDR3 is CASSALKGNGDGGYTF. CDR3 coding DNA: TGCGCCAGCAGCGCCTTAAAGGGGAACGGAGATGGTGGCTACACCTTC.

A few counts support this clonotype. The CDR3 region has the DNA TGCAGTGCGGCGGGGGGAGTCTATGGCTACACCTTC. As protein: CSAAGGVYGYTF. The chain joins TRBV20-1 to TRBJ1-2; D is possibly TRBD1 (5 bases). The germline V and J ends were trimmed by 6 bases and 4 bases, with 12 bases remaining between them. Germline V gives CDR1 DFQATT, CDR2 SNEGSKA (reference sequence). This CDR3 region has 12 residues.

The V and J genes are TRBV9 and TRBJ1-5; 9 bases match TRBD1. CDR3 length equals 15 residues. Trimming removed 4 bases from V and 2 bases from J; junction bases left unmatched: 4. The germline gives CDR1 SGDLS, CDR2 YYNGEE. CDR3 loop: CASSRGQGGNQPQHF. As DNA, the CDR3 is TGTGCCAGCAGCCGGGGACAGGGCGGCAATCAGCCCCAGCATTTT.

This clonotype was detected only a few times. The CDR3: CASSAGQDLYNEQFF. CDR3 coding DNA: TGCGCCAGCAGCGCGGGACAGGACCTCTACAATGAGCAGTTCTTC. The V gene is TRBV5-1, the J gene TRBJ2-1, with 8 bases fitting TRBD1. CDR1 is SGHRS and CDR2 is YFSETQ in the germline V gene. V lost 4 bases, J lost 3 bases, and 6 bases stayed unmatched. The CDR3 consists of 15 residues.

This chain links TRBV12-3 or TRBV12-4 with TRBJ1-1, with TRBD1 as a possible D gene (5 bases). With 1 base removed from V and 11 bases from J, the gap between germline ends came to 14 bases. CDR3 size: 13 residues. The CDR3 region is CASSLVGGGHAFF. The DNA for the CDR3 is TGTGCCAGCAGTTTAGTCGGGGGAGGTCACGCTTTCTTT.

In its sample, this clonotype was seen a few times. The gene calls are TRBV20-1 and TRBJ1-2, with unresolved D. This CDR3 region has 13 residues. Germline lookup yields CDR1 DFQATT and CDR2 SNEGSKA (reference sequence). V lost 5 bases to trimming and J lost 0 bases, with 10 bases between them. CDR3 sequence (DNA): TGCAGTGCTCCTAAAACAGCTAACTATGGCTACACCTTC. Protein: CSAPKTANYGYTF.

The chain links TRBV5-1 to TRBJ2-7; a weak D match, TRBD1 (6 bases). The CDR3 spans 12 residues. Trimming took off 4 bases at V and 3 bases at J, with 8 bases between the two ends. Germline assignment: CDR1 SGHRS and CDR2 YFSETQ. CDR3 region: CASSVTGYEQYF. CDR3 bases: TGCGCCAGCAGCGTGACAGGCTACGAGCAGTACTTC.

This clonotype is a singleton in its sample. CDR3 in amino acids: CASSLTGRREKLFF. As DNA, the CDR3 is TGCGCCAGCAGCCTGACAGGGAGAAGGGAAAAACTGTTTTTT. The chain couples TRBV4-1 to TRBJ1-4; 7 positions agree with TRBD1. J was trimmed by 8 bases and V by 4 bases; bases with no gene match: 7. Per the germline V gene, CDR1 is MGHRA and CDR2 is YSYEKL. The CDR3 is 14 residues long.